Listed here is a single TCR beta chain. These data originate in a study of control samples from healthy donors and cancer patients. Generated by immunoSEQ multiplex PCR, the TCRdb table keeps only in-frame clones and is missing some. Of 150,000 to 200,000 clones listed, more than 90% were seen once; the top ten hold just over 1.4%. This receptor was taken from a man aged 30 to 39 in good health. Sequencing was carried out using blood.

In DNA form, the CDR3 reads TGCGCCAGCAGCTTGAGTCCCATTACCGGACAGGTCGCCTACGAGCAGTACTTC. It is translated as CASSLSPITGQVAYEQYF. The genes are TRBV5-1 and TRBJ2-7, with TRBD1 identical over 7 bases. V gave up 1 base and J gave up 2 bases; unmatched junction bases: 15. The CDR3 has 18 residues. Germline V gene sequence: CDR1 SGHRS, CDR2 YFSETQ.